Each of the 17 T cell receptor beta chains below was sequenced from the same sample in a study of cytomegalovirus exposure and HLA in healthy donors. PCR used 60 Vbeta primers and 13 Jbeta primers. TCRdb keeps only in-frame clones here, not all; method: immunoSEQ multiplex PCR. The table shows approximately 79,000 clones, with less than 80% occurring only once. Sequenced: PBMCs. These TCRs come from a man between 40 and 49 years old in good health and CMV-seropositive.

This clone appeared a few times. The chain uses TRBV28 and TRBJ2-2, with a tentative D call TRBD1 (6 bases). Trimming left V 6 bases short and J 3 bases short, with 17 bases between. This CDR3 has 16 residues. Germline CDR1 MDHEN, CDR2 SYDVKM. The CDR3 DNA is TGTGCCAGCAGCCCCGGCGGGCCAGGGGACACCGGGGAGCTGTTTTTT. This gives the protein CASSPGGPGDTGELFF. The full variable domain, completed using reference TRBV28 and TRBJ2-2, is DVKVTQSSRYLVKRTGEKVFLECVQDMDHENMFWYRQDPGLGLRLIYFSYDVKMKEKGDIPEGYSVSREKKERFSLILESASTNQTSMYLCASSPGGPGDTGELFFGEGSRLTVL.

This clone appeared a single time. The rearrangement joins TRBV2 to TRBJ2-3; D not certain. Per germline, CDR1 SNHLY and CDR2 FYNNEI. V was trimmed by 8 bases and J by 0 bases, leaving 9 bases between them. The CDR3 runs to 13 residues. The CDR3 is CASGGVSTDTQYF. For the CDR3, the DNA is TGTGCCAGCGGCGGAGTTAGCACAGATACGCAGTATTTT.

This rearrangement joins TRBV7-3 to TRBJ1-1; weak D call: TRBD1 (6 bases). Trimming took 4 bases from V and 3 from J, leaving 9 bases between them. This CDR3 comprises 13 residues. The germline gives CDR1 SGHTA, CDR2 FQGTGA. CDR3 protein: CASSSSGDTEAFF. DNA for the CDR3: TGTGCCAGCAGCTCCTCAGGGGACACTGAAGCTTTCTTT. Full variable domain (missing parts from reference TRBV7-3 and TRBJ1-1): GAGVSQTPSNKVTEKGKYVELRCDPISGHTALYWYRQSLGQGPEFLIYFQGTGAADDSGLPNDRFFAVRPEGSVSTLKIQRTERGDSAVYLCASSSSGDTEAFFGQGTRLTVV.

The chain is built from TRBV28 and TRBJ1-2, with D unresolved. Germline V gene data show CDR1 as MDHEN and CDR2 as SYDVKM. Trimming pared 3 bases from V and 8 bases from J, leaving 19 bases between. The CDR3 contains 15 residues. The CDR3 is CASSLAVILGSGYTF. The CDR3 DNA is TGTGCCAGCAGTTTGGCCGTTATACTGGGCTCCGGCTACACCTTC.

The J gene is TRBJ1-1, the V gene TRBV13; unclear D gene. The germline gives CDR1 PRHDT, CDR2 FYEKMQ (reference sequence). V was shortened by 3 bases and J by 1 base, with 9 bases between the two germline ends. CDR3 length: 14 amino acids. The CDR3, as DNA: TGTGCCAGCAGCTTCGCGGGAGGGAACACTGAAGCTTTCTTT. Its translation: CASSFAGGNTEAFF.

This rearrangement joins TRBV6-1 to TRBJ1-3; D is undetermined. This CDR3 region has 14 residues. V was shortened by 7 bases and J by 0 bases, with 10 bases between the two germline ends. The germline CDR1 and CDR2 sequences are MNHNS and SASEGT. In DNA form, the CDR3 reads TGTGCCAGCATTGGCCGCAACTCTGGAAACACCATATATTTT. This gives the protein CASIGRNSGNTIYF.

This sequence joins TRBV5-1 and TRBJ2-1; D possibly corresponds to TRBD1 (6 bases). CDR3 size: 17 residues. Germline CDR1 and CDR2: SGHRS and YFSETQ. V was pared by 4 bases and J by 6 bases, with 23 bases between. The CDR3 here is CASSLRRQAELSNEQFF. CDR3 DNA: TGCGCCAGCAGCCTAAGACGACAGGCAGAGCTAAGCAATGAGCAGTTCTTC.

The gene calls are TRBV9 and TRBJ2-2, with a weak D call TRBD1 (6 bases). Germline CDR1 reads SGDLS; CDR2 reads YYNGEE. CDR3 length: 13 residues. V lost 2 bases to trimming and J lost 5 bases, with 7 bases between them. CDR3: CASSVTGTGELFF. CDR3 DNA: TGTGCCAGCAGCGTTACAGGGACCGGGGAGCTGTTTTTT.

The rearrangement links TRBV7-9 to TRBJ1-3, with D unresolved. There are 15 residues in the CDR3. Trimming removed 4 bases from V and 4 bases from J, with 14 bases in between. Per germline, CDR1 SEHNR and CDR2 FQNEAQ (reference sequence). CDR3 DNA sequence: TGTGCCAGCAGCTCCGGGTCCTCGAGGGGAAACACCATATATTTT. Protein product: CASSSGSSRGNTIYF.

The chain carries TRBV18 and TRBJ1-6, with TRBD1 matching over 7 bases. This CDR3 comprises 12 residues. Germline V gene data show CDR1 as KGHSH and CDR2 as LQKENI. Trimming removed 8 bases from V and 6 bases from J; junction bases left unmatched: 1. This chain's CDR3 is CASGDSNSPLHF. CDR3 bases: TGTGCCAGCGGGGACAGTAATTCACCCCTCCACTTT.

The chain uses TRBV11-3 and TRBJ1-1, with D possibly matching TRBD1 (5 bases). V lost 5 bases and J lost 0, with 10 bases in between. CDR1 is SGHNT and CDR2 is YENEEA in the germline V gene. This CDR3 has 14 amino acids. CDR3 protein: CASSPRGMNTEAFF. CDR3 DNA: TGTGCCAGCAGCCCCCGGGGGATGAACACTGAAGCTTTCTTT.

This clone has only a few counts. The gene calls are TRBV29-1 and TRBJ2-5, with 9 nucleotides matching TRBD2. Unmatched junction bases numbered 6, after V lost 5 bases and J lost 5 bases. This CDR3 is built from 13 residues. Germline V CDR1 and CDR2: SQVTM, ANQGSEA. CDR3 protein: CSVRSGGPETQYF. The CDR3 nucleotides read TGCAGCGTTAGGAGCGGGGGGCCCGAGACCCAGTACTTC.

This sequence joins TRBV7-3 and TRBJ1-1; D is perhaps TRBD1 (6 bases). Trimming pared 5 bases from V and 5 bases from J, leaving 6 bases between. The CDR3 has 11 amino acids. Germline V gene lookup returns CDR1 SGHTA and CDR2 FQGTGA. CDR3 region: CASSQGTEAFF. As DNA, the CDR3 is TGTGCCAGCAGCCAGGGGACTGAAGCTTTCTTT.

The sample holds a few counts of this clone. The chain employs TRBV7-3 and TRBJ2-5; tentative D call: TRBD2 (5 bases). V was pared by 5 bases and J by 2 bases, with 15 bases between. The germline V gene encodes CDR1 SGHTA and CDR2 FQGTGA. CDR3 length equals 15 residues. Here the CDR3 reads CASSPMGAEQETQYF. CDR3 DNA sequence: TGTGCCAGCAGCCCCATGGGAGCGGAGCAAGAGACCCAGTACTTC.

The CDR3 loop is CASSPKQGLTMNTEAFF. DNA of the CDR3: TGTGCCAGCTCACCAAAACAGGGGCTAACCATGAACACTGAAGCTTTCTTT. The chain carries TRBV18 and TRBJ1-1; 7 bases are shared with TRBD1. V was clipped by 2 bases and J by 0 bases; unmatched bases: 9. The CDR3 length is 17 residues. From germline, CDR1 is KGHSH and CDR2 LQKENI.

This clone showed up just a few times. The gene calls are TRBV9 and TRBJ2-7; D perhaps matches TRBD2 (6 bases). Trimming cost V 4 bases and J 0 bases, with 17 bases left between them. The length of the CDR3 is 16 residues. The germline gives CDR1 SGDLS, CDR2 YYNGEE. The DNA of the CDR3 is TGTGCCAGCAGCTCTTCTTCTAGCGCCTCCTCCTACGAGCAGTACTTC. It specifies CASSSSSSASSYEQYF.

The count of this clone is one. The chain combines TRBV28 with TRBJ2-1; 7 bases agree with TRBD1. Germline V lookup: CDR1 MDHEN, CDR2 SYDVKM. The CDR3 runs to 14 residues. With 7 bases clipped from V and 5 bases from J, the junction kept 8 bases outside the gene matches. Here the CDR3 DNA reads TGTGCCAGCACTAAAGGACAGGTAAACAATGAGCAGTTCTTC. Translating it yields CASTKGQVNNEQFF.